The source of this T cell receptor beta chain is a study of blood T cell repertoires in COVID-19 (TCRdb year 2020). Broadly, across the study: The collaborator samples originated in the United States, Italy and Spain and spanned the acute and convalescent phases of COVID-19. The prospective study material was composed of cDNA or gDNA derived from T cells, B-cell-depleted T cells, or PBMCs. Deeply sampled blood TCRbeta repertoires from subjects exposed to, actively infected with, or recovered from COVID-19 were included in the dataset. The repertoires were made available in a free public database intended to serve as a resource for research on the immune response to SARS-CoV-2. The samples were drawn from two sources: the first 160 participants of the ongoing ImmuneRACE study, and 1,254 subjects contributed by 6 global collaborators. The sample metadata nearly always contained a de-identified subject ID, COVID-19 status, age in years and sex. Where available, HLA class I and class II types were obtained from metadata supplied by the sample provider rather than from assay-based typing. Broad study findings and their caveats: Clinical and demographic metadata were provided uncurated, with the amount varying by source and participant.

The germline V gene supplies CDR1 SGHTA and CDR2 FQGNSA. Inclusive of the bounding cysteine and phenylalanine, the CDR3 is 15 residues long. The retained sequence is limited to the CDR3, 45 bases, with the frame set at the first base. For this chain, trimming is 7 bases at the V end and 2 bases at the J end, and the number of junction bases without a gene match is 8. Turning to this clone: The antigen it binds to is not known. Base-call qualities are not available, and no considerably larger clone is one nucleotide away.

TCRbeta CDR3 regions were amplified from genomic DNA by means of the immunoSEQ Assay, a bias-controlled multiplex PCR. As for the authors' bioinformatics: The number of nucleated cells in each sample was estimated by amplification of reference gene primers within the assay. Sequence reads were collapsed and filtered to measure the absolute abundance of every unique TCRbeta CDR3 rearrangement. For each sample, productive Simpson clonality was calculated by taking the square root of Simpson's diversity index across productive rearrangements. Drawn from immuneACCESS, this table holds only the in-frame rearrangements with V and J called that TCRdb kept. Clones are partly lost; checked studies trace under half to an unresolved V gene and leave the rest unexplained. From that table come the V and J calls and clone size; the DNA was used to work out D and trimming. The sample has some 150,000 clones on record, less than 90% of them singletons. The top ten constitute about 2.4% of the sample.

The collaborating institutions used their own protocols to collect whole blood in K2EDTA tubes. For TCRbeta analysis, collaborators shipped samples in one of three forms: frozen whole blood, isolated PBMCs, or DNA extracted from either of those sample types. The chain joins TRBV7-2 to TRBJ2-1; TRBD2 matches 7 bases in the middle. The receptor was isolated from a woman in her seventies with acute or convalescent COVID-19. Sequencing was carried out using peripheral blood. The CDR3 reads as follows: CASTPGLAAYNEQFF. The nucleotide sequence reads TGTGCCAGCACCCCGGGGCTAGCGGCCTACAATGAGCAGTTCTTC.